The 5 T cell receptor beta chains below were found in one sample sequenced in a study of blood T cells in healthy people across ages. Sample-barcoded 5' priming and a J-beta primer mix drove a second PCR of about 7 to 12 cycles. MiXCR, applied by TCRdb to the 5' RACE reads, yields one record per CDR3 protein. The sample has around 800,000 distinct CDR3 sequences; approximately 24% are singletons. These same records also appear under a second study, on T cells of mothers and their children.

The sample comprised blood. The receptors derive from a boy aged 5-17 years in good health.

Only a few counts were recorded for this clonotype. The chain recombines TRBV3-1 with TRBJ2-1; D unclear. The V end lost 2 bases, the J end lost 9 bases, and 14 bases lay between the germline ends. The CDR3 contains 14 residues. CDR1 and CDR2 from the germline V gene are LGHDT and YNNKEL (reference sequence). CDR3 DNA sequence: TGTGCCAGCAGCCAAAGGGCAGGTCATAGTGAGCAGTTCTTC. Its translation: CASSQRAGHSEQFF.

The table lists this clonotype with a few counts. CDR3 sequence: CSAGTGSYSNQPQHF. Written as DNA, the CDR3 is TGCAGTGCTGGGACAGGCTCTTATAGCAATCAGCCCCAGCATTTT. The chain has TRBV20-1 and TRBJ1-5; 8 nucleotides agree with TRBD1. Germline V lookup: CDR1 DFQATT, CDR2 SNEGSKA (reference sequence). The CDR3 covers 15 residues. The V gene end was trimmed by 5 bases and the J gene end by 0 bases; junction bases not matched to a gene: 6.

The chain carries TRBV13 and TRBJ2-5, with D unresolved. Germline V gene data show CDR1 as PRHDT and CDR2 as FYEKMQ (reference sequence). V lost 0 bases and J 0 bases, leaving 11 bases between the germline ends. CDR3 length equals 16 residues. The CDR3: CASSLGPRQHQETQYF. The CDR3, as DNA: TGTGCCAGCAGCTTAGGCCCCCGGCAGCACCAAGAGACCCAGTACTTC.

This clonotype has just a few counts. V gene TRBV7-9 combines with J gene TRBJ2-5; no definite D call. The DNA end favors TRBJ2-7, so the J call may be wrong. CDR3 length: 15 amino acids. Germline CDR1 is SEHNR and CDR2 is FQNEAQ (reference sequence). The CDR3: CASSLVQLSSYEQYF. CDR3 coding DNA: TGTGCCAGCAGCTTAGTACAGCTAAGCTCCTACGAGCAGTACTTC.

This clonotype came up a few times. CDR3 residues: CASSLRANTQYF. The CDR3 DNA is TGTGCCAGCAGTTTAAGGGCTAACACGCAGTATTTT. The V gene is TRBV28, the J gene TRBJ2-3; no clear D. CDR3 length: 12 amino acids. Looked up from germline, CDR1 is MDHEN and CDR2 is SYDVKM. V was clipped by 2 bases and J by 9 bases, with 9 bases between them.